Below are 21 T cell receptor beta chains sequenced from a single sample in a study of blood T cell repertoires in COVID-19. The data were produced by immunoSEQ multiplex PCR, yet TCRdb's version contains in-frame clones alone and is incomplete. The sample shows 250,000 or so clones, about 86% of them seen only once. The sample consisted of peripheral blood. The receptor source for this set is a man aged 25 to 40 with active or convalescent COVID-19.

This clone showed up just a few times. The J gene is TRBJ1-6, the V gene TRBV5-5, with D maybe TRBD1 (6 bases). CDR1 is SGHKS, CDR2 YYEKEE, per germline (reference sequence). The CDR3 spans 15 residues. The V end lost 1 base, the J end lost 8 bases, and 13 bases lay between the germline ends. CDR3 nucleotide sequence: TGTGCCAGCAGCTTGAGGGGGAGTTCGGATTCACCCCTCCACTTT. Protein product: CASSLRGSSDSPLHF.

The chain recombines TRBV5-4 with TRBJ2-7; 7 bases map to TRBD1. Per germline, CDR1 SGHNT and CDR2 YYREEE (reference sequence). This CDR3 is built from 15 residues. The V gene end was trimmed by 0 bases and the J gene end by 3 bases; junction bases not matched to a gene: 6. The CDR3 DNA sequence: TGTGCCAGCAGCTTGGCCGGGACAGAATTCTACGAGCAGTACTTC. Amino acid sequence: CASSLAGTEFYEQYF.

The rearrangement uses TRBV10-3 and TRBJ2-5, with 10 bases matching TRBD2. J gave up 2 bases and V 3 bases, and 12 bases lay outside the gene matches. Germline loops: CDR1 ENHRY, CDR2 SYGVKD. The CDR3 spans 18 residues. CDR3 sequence reads: CAISDRTSGRTIQETQYF. CDR3 in DNA: TGTGCCATCAGTGACCGGACTAGCGGCAGAACAATACAAGAGACCCAGTACTTC.

The V and J genes are TRBV3-1 (or the pseudogene TRBV3-2) and TRBJ1-1; TRBD1 agrees at 11 bases. The germline gives CDR1 LGHDT, CDR2 YNNKEL (reference sequence). The CDR3 consists of 16 residues. The V and J ends lost 3 bases and 4 bases, in that order; junction bases with no gene match: 7. CDR3 sequence: CASSQGQGVFGTEAFF. CDR3 DNA sequence: TGTGCCAGCAGCCAGGGACAGGGGGTCTTTGGCACTGAAGCTTTCTTT.

J is TRBJ2-7 and V is TRBV2, with D perhaps matching TRBD1 (6 bases). V was shortened by 2 bases and J by 6 bases, with 17 bases between the two germline ends. The germline CDR1 and CDR2 sequences are SNHLY and FYNNEI. The CDR3 covers 15 residues. CDR3 sequence (DNA): TGTGCCAGCAGTGAATCTATGCAGGGGAGTAGCGAGCAGTACTTC. The encoded protein is CASSESMQGSSEQYF.

The chain is built from TRBV4-1 and TRBJ2-2, with 8 bases fitting TRBD1. Losses at the gene ends were 3 bases for V and 2 bases for J; bases not matched to a gene: 11. This CDR3 is 18 amino acids long. Germline V gene lookup returns CDR1 MGHRA and CDR2 YSYEKL. Written as DNA, the CDR3 is TGCGCCAGCAGCCAGGGAATTAGTGGACAGGGAAACACCGGGGAGCTGTTTTTT. It is translated as CASSQGISGQGNTGELFF.

The rearrangement uses TRBV6-4 and TRBJ1-6; TRBD1 agrees at 7 bases. J gave up 2 bases and V 4 bases, and 14 bases lay outside the gene matches. This CDR3 has 19 residues. Germline V gene data show CDR1 as MRHNA and CDR2 as SNTAGT. The CDR3 loop is CASSAFDSGQLTYNSPLHF. The CDR3 nucleotides are TGTGCCAGCAGTGCCTTCGACTCGGGACAGTTAACCTATAATTCACCCCTCCACTTT.

As DNA, the CDR3 is TGCGCCAGCAGCCAAGATAACCTAGCGGGGGGGCCCGGCGGGGAGCTGTTTTTT. Amino acid sequence: CASSQDNLAGGPGGELFF. The chain joins TRBV4-1 to TRBJ2-2; 12 bases fit TRBD2. Germline loops: CDR1 MGHRA, CDR2 YSYEKL. With V trimmed by 0 bases and J by 7 bases, 9 bases remained unmatched. The CDR3 covers 18 residues.

This rearrangement joins TRBV5-1 to TRBJ2-2; D gene ambiguous. V was pared by 1 base and J by 3 bases, with 10 bases between. The length of the CDR3 is 15 residues. Germline V CDR1 and CDR2: SGHRS, YFSETQ. CDR3 in amino acids: CASSLSLDDTGELFF. DNA for the CDR3: TGCGCCAGCAGCTTGTCTCTAGATGACACCGGGGAGCTGTTTTTT.

The chain couples TRBV13 to TRBJ1-1; maybe TRBD1 (5 bases). V lost 3 bases, J lost 3 bases, and 11 bases lay in between. CDR3 length equals 14 residues. In germline, CDR1 is PRHDT, CDR2 FYEKMQ (reference sequence). CDR3 sequence: CASSFGGGDTEAFF. In DNA, the CDR3 is TGTGCCAGCAGCTTCGGCGGGGGGGACACTGAAGCTTTCTTT.

This clone was counted between two and nine times. The chain employs TRBV7-2 and TRBJ2-5; D perhaps matches TRBD2 (5 bases). In germline, CDR1 is SGHTA, CDR2 FQGNSA. The CDR3 is 16 amino acids. Trimming shortened V by 1 base and J by 3 bases, and 15 bases separated the two germline ends. The chain's CDR3 is CASSLGIGLVEETQYF. The CDR3 DNA reads TGTGCCAGCAGCTTAGGTATTGGACTGGTGGAAGAGACCCAGTACTTC.

The rearrangement joins TRBV5-1 to TRBJ1-5, with TRBD1 matching 8 bases. This CDR3 comprises 15 residues. Germline values: CDR1 SGHRS, CDR2 YFSETQ. V was pared by 4 bases and J by 7 bases, with 10 bases of the junction left unmatched. The CDR3 sequence: CASSTQGAAGQPQHF. The CDR3 DNA follows: TGCGCCAGCAGCACTCAGGGGGCGGCAGGGCAGCCCCAGCATTTT. Variable domain in full (rest from reference TRBV5-1 and TRBJ1-5): KAGVTQTPRYLIKTRGQQVTLSCSPISGHRSVSWYQQTPGQGLQFLFEYFSETQRNKGNFPGRFSGRQFSNSRSEMNVSTLELGDSALYLCASSTQGAAGQPQHFGDGTRLSIL.

The rearrangement joins TRBV19 to TRBJ1-5; no firm D call. This CDR3 has 17 residues. V was cut by 6 bases and J by 8 bases, with 26 bases left in between. CDR1 LNHDA and CDR2 SQIVND come from the germline V gene (reference sequence). The CDR3 here is CASSPRGFLGSDEPQHF. The CDR3 nucleotides read TGTGCCAGTAGCCCCCGGGGATTTCTGGGCTCCGATGAGCCCCAGCATTTT.

This clone was seen a single time. The genes are TRBV5-5 and TRBJ1-6, with D hard to call. Germline V gene sequence: CDR1 SGHKS, CDR2 YYEKEE (reference sequence). V was trimmed by 4 bases and J by 5 bases, leaving 19 bases between them. This CDR3 spans 17 amino acids. The CDR3 spells CASSPLLRGSNNSPLHF. CDR3 coding DNA: TGTGCCAGCAGCCCCCTACTGCGGGGATCCAATAATTCACCCCTCCACTTT.

This clone was counted only a few times. This rearrangement joins TRBV9 to TRBJ2-1; a possible D gene is TRBD1 (6 bases). Germline V CDR1 and CDR2: SGDLS, YYNGEE. The germline V and J ends were trimmed by 4 bases and 9 bases, with 14 bases remaining between them. The CDR3 length is 13 residues. CDR3 amino acids: CASSPHDRSEQFF. CDR3 nucleotides: TGTGCCAGCAGCCCGCATGACAGGAGTGAGCAGTTCTTC.

This clone was counted a single time. The V and J genes are TRBV19 and TRBJ2-4, with D possibly TRBD1 on 5 matching bases. The CDR3 is 17 amino acids. V shed 1 base and J shed 0 bases, with 13 bases lying between them. Per germline, CDR1 LNHDA and CDR2 SQIVND (reference sequence). The CDR3 nucleotides read TGTGCCAGTAGTATAGGAACGACAGACCTAGCCAAAAACATTCAGTACTTC. This encodes CASSIGTTDLAKNIQYF.

The rearrangement joins TRBV11-2 to TRBJ1-4; tentatively, D is TRBD1 (5 bases). This CDR3 has 13 amino acids. V dropped 7 bases and J dropped 5 bases, with 11 bases sitting between them. Germline V gene lookup returns CDR1 SGHAT and CDR2 FQNNGV. The CDR3 DNA follows: TGTGCCAGCATGGACACGGACAATGAAAAACTGTTTTTT. Translating gives CASMDTDNEKLFF.

The chain uses TRBV4-1 and TRBJ2-1, with D perhaps TRBD2 (6 bases). Trimming stripped 5 bases from V and 7 bases from J, with 12 bases between. The CDR3 extends over 13 amino acids. Germline CDR1 MGHRA, CDR2 YSYEKL. The CDR3 nucleotides read TGCGCCAGCAGCTATAGACGGGAGAATGAGCAGTTCTTC. It is translated as CASSYRRENEQFF.

The chain is built from TRBV5-1 and TRBJ2-7; D possibly corresponds to TRBD1 (6 bases). This CDR3 is built from 15 residues. The V gene lost 1 base and the J gene lost 1 base, with 12 bases spanning the gap. Germline lookup yields CDR1 SGHRS and CDR2 YFSETQ. CDR3 nucleotide sequence: TGCGCCAGCAGCTTGTCGACAGGTCAGTCCTACGAGCAGTACTTC. Encoded protein: CASSLSTGQSYEQYF.

CDR3: CASSGQTGYNEQYF. The CDR3 bases are TGTGCCAGCAGCGGACAAACAGGGTATAACGAGCAGTACTTC. The chain combines TRBV11-2 with TRBJ2-7; D may be TRBD1 (6 bases). CDR1 is SGHAT and CDR2 is FQNNGV in the germline V gene. The CDR3 runs to 14 residues. Trimming shortened V by 5 bases and J by 5 bases, and 16 bases separated the two germline ends.

The rearrangement joins TRBV9 to TRBJ2-5; the D is unclear. This CDR3 has 13 amino acids. Per germline, CDR1 SGDLS and CDR2 YYNGEE. Trimming removed 4 bases from V and 0 bases from J, with 7 bases in between. Written as DNA, the CDR3 is TGTGCCAGCAGCCCATTGTACCAAGAGACCCAGTACTTC. It codes for CASSPLYQETQYF.